This TCR beta chain is from a study of T cells after yellow fever vaccination. Study overall: SMART-Seq v4 Ultra Low Input prepared libraries from low-cell fractions. Findings and caveats of the study: Secondary responses were weaker yet peaked faster, day 5 versus 15. Clonotypes appearing in both CD4 and CD8 compartments existed, and their share was small. In post-booster samples, most primary-vaccination clones reappeared (roughly 96% CD4, 88% CD8).

V was trimmed by 6 bases and J by 2 bases, leaving 23 bases between them. Germline V gene data show CDR1 as DFQATT and CDR2 as SNEGSKA (reference sequence). The length of the CDR3 is 16 residues. TCRdb itself ran the 5' RACE reads through MiXCR, one entry per CDR3 protein. The sample has roughly 500,000 distinct CDR3 sequences; less than 20% are singletons. Regarding this clonotype: Its cognate antigen is unknown.

The chain combines TRBV20-1 with TRBJ2-7; maybe TRBD2 (5 bases). Sequences were derived from PBMCs, sampled 15 days after the yellow fever booster vaccination. The TCR sequence derives from a man aged 25 to 45 who received the YFV17D yellow fever vaccine. In DNA form, the CDR3 reads TGCAGTGCCGTTAACTTCCCCGGGGAGAAGACCTACGAGCAGTACTTC. Translation gives CSAVNFPGEKTYEQYF.